This T cell receptor (beta chain) was retrieved from a study of cytomegalovirus exposure and HLA in healthy donors. Study summary: Most donors, around 81% of some 400 genotyped, fell in the Caucasian-associated ancestry cluster. Study results and limitations: With DRB1 most and HLA-C fewest, TCR association rates differed between HLA loci in a later analysis. An assumption of roughly uniform sequencing depth across donors underlay the presence/absence analyses. High specificity and sensitivity for cytomegalovirus status were reported for the classifier.

A remark on this clone: Its antigen is as yet unknown.

CDR3 length: 14 amino acids. Germline trimming cut 6 bases from V and 1 base from J; bases unmatched to any gene: 3. In germline, CDR1 is SQVTM, CDR2 ANQGSEA. It was with 60 Vbeta and 13 Jbeta primers that the PCR ran. The repertoire was sequenced with immunoSEQ multiplex PCR; TCRdb's copy has only in-frame clones and lacks some. The sample includes over 60,000 clones. The receptor's source is a female donor in good health and CMV-seropositive. The V gene is TRBV29-1, the J gene TRBJ2-2, with TRBD2 identical over 9 bases. The material sequenced was PBMCs. CDR3 protein: CSVKAGGNTGELFF. CDR3 nucleotide sequence: TGCAGCGTCAAAGCGGGAGGGAACACCGGGGAGCTGTTTTTT.